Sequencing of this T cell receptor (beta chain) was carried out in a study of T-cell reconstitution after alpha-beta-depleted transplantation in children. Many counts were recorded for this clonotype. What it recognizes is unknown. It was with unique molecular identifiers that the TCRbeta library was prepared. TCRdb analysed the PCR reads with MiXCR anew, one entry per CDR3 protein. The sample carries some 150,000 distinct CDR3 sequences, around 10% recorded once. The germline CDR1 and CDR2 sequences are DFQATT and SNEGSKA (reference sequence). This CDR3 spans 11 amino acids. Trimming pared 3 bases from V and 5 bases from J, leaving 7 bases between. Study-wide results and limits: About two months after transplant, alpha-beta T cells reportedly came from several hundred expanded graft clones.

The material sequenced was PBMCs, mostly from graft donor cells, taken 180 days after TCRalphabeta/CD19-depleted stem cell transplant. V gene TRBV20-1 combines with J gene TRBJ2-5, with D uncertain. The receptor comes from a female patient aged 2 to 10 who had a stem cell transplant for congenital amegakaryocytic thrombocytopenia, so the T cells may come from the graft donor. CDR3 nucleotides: TGCAGTGCTAGTAATCCGGAGACCCAGTACTTC. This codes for CSASNPETQYF.